These 26 T cell receptor beta chains originate from one sample sequenced in a study of blood T cells in healthy people across ages. The use of a sample-barcoded 5' primer and a J-beta primer mix characterized a second PCR of about 7 to 12 cycles. From the 5' RACE reads, TCRdb called clonotypes with MiXCR, one entry per CDR3 protein. The top ten hold less than 0.85% of the sample, which has roughly 1 million distinct CDR3 sequences, roughly a quarter seen once. Separately, the same data were catalogued under a study of T cells of mothers and their children.

The sequencing sample was made of blood. The source of these receptors is a girl aged 2-10 years in good health.

The rearrangement joins TRBV11-2 to TRBJ2-5, with no clear D. The CDR3 contains 14 residues. Trimming stripped 2 bases from V and 5 bases from J, with 12 bases between. Germline CDR1 and CDR2: SGHAT and FQNNGV. The CDR3 spells CASSLRASAETQYF. The CDR3 DNA is TGTGCCAGCAGCTTACGGGCTTCCGCGGAGACCCAGTACTTC.

CDR3 in DNA: TGCAGTGCTAGTTCTGTTGACTCCTACGAGCAGTACTTC. This encodes CSASSVDSYEQYF. This rearrangement joins TRBV20-1 to TRBJ2-7, with unresolved D. The germline CDR1 and CDR2 sequences are DFQATT and SNEGSKA (reference sequence). The CDR3 contains 13 residues. The V and J ends lost 3 bases and 0 bases respectively, with 9 bases between them.

This clonotype appeared a few times. This sequence joins TRBV5-6 and TRBJ2-1; D might be TRBD2 (6 bases). Germline values: CDR1 SGHDT, CDR2 YYEEEE. The CDR3 covers 14 residues. With 4 bases removed from V and 6 bases from J, the gap between germline ends came to 14 bases. In DNA form, the CDR3 reads TGTGCCAGCAGCCTGGGACTCGTCCGCAATGAGCAGTTCTTC. Its translation: CASSLGLVRNEQFF.

The table lists this clonotype with many counts. The chain couples TRBV4-3 to TRBJ2-5, with D perhaps TRBD1 or TRBD2 (5 bases each). Germline V gene sequence: CDR1 LGHNA, CDR2 YSLEER. The CDR3 length is 13 residues. V lost 4 bases and J 8 bases, leaving 14 bases between the germline ends. DNA of the CDR3: TGCGCCAGCAGCCCGGGACCTCAAGGAACCCAGTACTTC. As protein: CASSPGPQGTQYF.

In its sample, this clonotype was seen a few times. The junction differs from germline at one of its ends, possibly a read error. The genes are TRBV10-3 and TRBJ2-5; the D is unclear. This CDR3 is built from 12 residues. Germline CDR1 and CDR2: ENHRY and SYGVKD. In DNA, the CDR3 is TGTGCCACCAAGCGTGACCAAGAGGCCCAGTACTTC. Protein sequence: CATKRDQEAQYF.

This sequence joins TRBV7-9 and TRBJ1-1; D gene uncertain. V was pared by 4 bases and J by 6 bases, with 18 bases between. This CDR3 is built from 15 residues. Germline V lookup: CDR1 SEHNR, CDR2 FQNEAQ (reference sequence). Here the CDR3 reads CASSYFTSVRAEAFF. For the CDR3, the DNA is TGTGCCAGCAGCTACTTTACCTCCGTGCGGGCTGAAGCTTTCTTT.

This clonotype was observed a handful of times. The genes are TRBV20-1 and TRBJ1-4; no reliable D call. This CDR3 region has 10 residues. Germline CDR1 DFQATT, CDR2 SNEGSKA (reference sequence). CDR3 sequence reads: CSCGKEKLFF. The DNA of the CDR3 is TGCAGCTGTGGCAAGGAAAAACTGTTTTTT.

V is TRBV18 and J is TRBJ2-1; maybe TRBD2 (6 bases). Germline CDR1 and CDR2: KGHSH and LQKENI. Trimming pared 2 bases from V and 5 bases from J, leaving 19 bases between. CDR3 length: 17 residues. The CDR3 DNA follows: TGTGCCAGCTCACCATGGACTACAGGAGGGCAACACAATGAGCAGTTCTTC. Protein sequence: CASSPWTTGGQHNEQFF.

This clonotype has more than one count but fewer than ten. The J gene is TRBJ1-4, the V gene TRBV6-5; D gene ambiguous. Trimming pared 1 base from V and 8 bases from J, leaving 14 bases between. This CDR3 comprises 15 residues. The germline gives CDR1 MNHEY, CDR2 SVGAGI. This chain's CDR3 is CASSYLKRSREKLFF. DNA of the CDR3: TGTGCCAGCAGTTACTTAAAGCGGTCAAGGGAAAAACTGTTTTTT.

CDR3 amino acids: CASSLVEGSYEQYF. The CDR3 region has the DNA TGTGCCAGCAGTTTAGTTGAGGGAAGCTACGAGCAGTACTTC. The J gene is TRBJ2-7, the V gene TRBV28; possible D gene TRBD2, 5 bases. Per germline, CDR1 MDHEN and CDR2 SYDVKM. V was shortened by 2 bases and J by 3 bases, with 11 bases between the two germline ends. The CDR3 runs 14 residues. Looking up the rest from reference TRBV28 and TRBJ2-7 gives the full variable domain: DVKVTQSSRYLVKRTGEKVFLECVQDMDHENMFWYRQDPGLGLRLIYFSYDVKMKEKGDIPEGYSVSREKKERFSLILESASTNQTSMYLCASSLVEGSYEQYFGPGTRLTVT.

The chain carries TRBV7-8 and TRBJ1-6; no clear D gene. The CDR3 consists of 15 residues. CDR1 is SGHVS, CDR2 FQNEAQ, per germline. Trimming removed 6 bases at V and 0 bases at J, with 9 bases between. CDR3 bases: TGTGCCAGCAGTGACGTGGGCTCCTATAATTCACCCCTCCACTTT. This gives the protein CASSDVGSYNSPLHF. Together with reference TRBV7-8 and TRBJ1-6, the CDR3 gives the full variable domain: GAGVSQSPRYKVAKRGQDVALRCDPISGHVSLFWYQQALGQGPEFLTYFQNEAQLDKSGLPSDRFFAERPEGSVSTLKIQRTQQEDSAVYLCASSDVGSYNSPLHFGNGTRLTVT.

The sample holds a few counts of this clonotype. The V gene is TRBV6-5, the J gene TRBJ2-3; 14 bases agree with TRBD2. After removal of 7 bases from V and 2 bases from J, the junction contained 5 bases not matched to a gene. CDR3 size: 16 residues. Germline loops: CDR1 MNHEY, CDR2 SVGAGI. This chain's CDR3 is CASTRTSGRHTDTQYF. In DNA form, the CDR3 reads TGTGCCAGCACCAGGACTAGCGGGAGGCACACAGATACGCAGTATTTT.

Points on this clonotype: Germline is not matched at one junction end, which may reflect a read error. The rearrangement joins TRBV20-1 to TRBJ2-1; D may match TRBD1 or TRBD2 (5 bases each). In germline, CDR1 is DFQATT, CDR2 SNEGSKA (reference sequence). CDR3 length: 16 amino acids. CDR3 sequence: CSARDLGPSSYNEQFF. The CDR3, as DNA: TGCAGTGCTAGAGACCTGGGACCTAGCTCCTACAATGAGCAGTTCTTT.

The V and J genes are TRBV11-3 and TRBJ2-5, with unresolved D. Per the germline V gene, CDR1 is SGHNT and CDR2 is YENEEA. The V and J ends lost 5 bases and 1 base respectively, with 14 bases between them. The CDR3 has 15 amino acids. CDR3 nucleotide sequence: TGTGCCAGCAGCACCGGCCCTCTCATCCAAGAGACCCAGTACTTC. This codes for CASSTGPLIQETQYF. The full variable domain, in which reference TRBV11-3 and TRBJ2-5 provide the parts outside the CDR3, is EAGVVQSPRYKIIEKKQPVAFWCNPISGHNTLYWYLQNLGQGPELLIRYENEEAVDDSQLPKDRFSAERLKGVDSTLKIQPAELGDSAVYLCASSTGPLIQETQYFGPGTRLLVL.

This chain connects TRBV3-1 to TRBJ2-5, with TRBD2 matching 12 bases. The closer fit of TRBJ2-1 to the DNA end suggests the J call may be wrong. Germline CDR1 LGHDT, CDR2 YNNKEL (reference sequence). The CDR3 length is 17 residues. The CDR3 region has the DNA TGTGCCAGCAGCCCCCGTGTTTCTAGCGGGGGGGCCTTTAGGCAGTTCTTC. Amino acid sequence: CASSPRVSSGGAFRQFF.

The rearrangement links TRBV12-5 to TRBJ1-4; 7 bases line up with TRBD1. The V segment lost 1 base and the J segment 4 bases; nucleotides outside the gene matches: 12. Germline assignment: CDR1 LGHNT and CDR2 FRNRAP. This CDR3 region has 18 residues. Here the CDR3 DNA reads TGTGCTAGTGGTTTGGATTTCTACGCGACAGGGATTAATGAAAAACTGTTTTTT. Its protein product is CASGLDFYATGINEKLFF.

The chain couples TRBV28 to TRBJ1-2, with TRBD1 matching 8 bases. Germline CDR1 reads MDHEN; CDR2 reads SYDVKM. CDR3 length: 14 residues. Trimming removed 3 bases from V and 8 bases from J; junction bases left unmatched: 8. The CDR3 sequence is CASSLVAGGKGYTF. The CDR3, as DNA: TGTGCCAGCAGTTTGGTGGCAGGGGGCAAGGGCTACACCTTC.

The chain has TRBV7-9 and TRBJ2-5, with 7 bases fitting TRBD2. Judging by the DNA end, TRBJ2-1 fits better; the J call may be wrong. The CDR3 runs 14 residues. The germline V gene encodes CDR1 SEHNR and CDR2 FQNEAQ (reference sequence). CDR3 nucleotide sequence: TGTGCCAGCAGCTGGAGCGGGGCCTACAATGAGCAGTTCTTC. It codes for CASSWSGAYNEQFF.

The count of this clonotype is one. The rearrangement uses TRBV19 and TRBJ2-5, with D perhaps matching TRBD1 (8 bases). V lost 3 bases and J 5 bases, leaving 16 bases between the germline ends. The CDR3 totals 15 residues. Looked up from germline, CDR1 is LNHDA and CDR2 is SQIVND (reference sequence). The CDR3 DNA reads as TGTGCCAGTAGTATTACGGACAGGGAGGGGGAGACCCAGTACTTC. Translated, it gives CASSITDREGETQYF.

This chain uses TRBV6-5 with TRBJ2-5; tentatively, D is TRBD1 or TRBD2 (5 bases each). CDR1 and CDR2 from the germline V gene are MNHEY and SVGAGI. CDR3 length equals 14 residues. With 6 bases removed from V and 1 base from J, the gap between germline ends came to 12 bases. In DNA, the CDR3 is TGTGCCAGCAGCATGGGACCGACCCAAGAGACCCAGTACTTC. Amino acid sequence: CASSMGPTQETQYF.

V and J are TRBV21-1 and TRBJ1-4; the table calls TRBD1, which could not be checked here. TRBV21-1 is termed a pseudogene. The CDR3 has 14 residues. CDR3 protein: CASRTTGSGEKLFF. CDR3 DNA sequence: TGTGCCAGCCGCACGACAGGGTCGGGGGAAAAACTGTTTTTT.

The V gene is TRBV20-1, the J gene TRBJ2-5, with 9 bases matching TRBD1. The DNA end lines up better with TRBJ2-1; the J call may be wrong. The CDR3 runs to 13 residues. Per the germline V gene, CDR1 is DFQATT and CDR2 is SNEGSKA (reference sequence). The CDR3 nucleotides read TGCAGTGCCAGGACAGGGGCCCCAGATGGGCAGTTCTTC. This sequence encodes CSARTGAPDGQFF.

This clonotype was detected a few times. The CDR3 coding sequence is TGTGCCAGCAGTTGGACAGGTCCCGGGGAGCTGTTTTTT. It specifies CASSWTGPGELFF. The rearrangement uses TRBV6-5 and TRBJ2-2, with 7 bases identical to TRBD1. The CDR3 sequence is 13 residues long. Trimming at V came to 4 bases and at J to 6 bases, leaving 2 bases not matched to a gene. Germline loops: CDR1 MNHEY, CDR2 SVGAGI.

The chain recombines TRBV12-3 or TRBV12-4 with TRBJ1-4; a weak D match, TRBD1 (5 bases). Trimming stripped 3 bases from V and 8 bases from J, with 13 bases between. The CDR3 loop spans 14 amino acids. CDR3 coding DNA: TGTGCCAGCAGTTTCAGGGTGGCAGGGGAAAAACTGTTTTTT. Translation gives CASSFRVAGEKLFF.

This clonotype was seen a handful of times. V and J are TRBV29-1 and TRBJ2-5, with 7 nucleotides matching TRBD1. The J call may be faulty, since TRBJ2-1 better matches the DNA end. The germline gives CDR1 SQVTM, CDR2 ANQGSEA. The CDR3 has 14 amino acids. As DNA, the CDR3 is TGCAGCGTTGAAGGCAGACAGGGAAGGATCGAGCAGTTCTTC. Its protein is CSVEGRQGRIEQFF.

This clonotype was counted only a few times. This chain connects TRBV7-2 to TRBJ1-5; D is ambiguous. The CDR3 sequence is 14 residues long. Germline CDR1 reads SGHTA; CDR2 reads FQGNSA. V was pared by 5 bases and J by 2 bases, with 10 bases between. The CDR3 protein is CASSPQSGNQPQHF. Written as DNA, the CDR3 is TGTGCCAGCAGCCCCCAGAGCGGCAATCAGCCCCAGCATTTT.